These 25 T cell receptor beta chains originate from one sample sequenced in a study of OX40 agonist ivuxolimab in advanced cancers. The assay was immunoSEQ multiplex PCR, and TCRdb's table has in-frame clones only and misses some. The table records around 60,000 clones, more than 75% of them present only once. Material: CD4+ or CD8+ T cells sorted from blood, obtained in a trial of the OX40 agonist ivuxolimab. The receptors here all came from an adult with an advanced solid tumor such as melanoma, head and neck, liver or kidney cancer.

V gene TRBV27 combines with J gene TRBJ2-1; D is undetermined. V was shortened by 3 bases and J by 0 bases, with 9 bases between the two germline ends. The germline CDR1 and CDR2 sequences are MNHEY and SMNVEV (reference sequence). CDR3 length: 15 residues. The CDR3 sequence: CASSFLSSSYNEQFF. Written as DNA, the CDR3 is TGTGCCAGCAGTTTTCTGTCTAGCTCCTACAATGAGCAGTTCTTC.

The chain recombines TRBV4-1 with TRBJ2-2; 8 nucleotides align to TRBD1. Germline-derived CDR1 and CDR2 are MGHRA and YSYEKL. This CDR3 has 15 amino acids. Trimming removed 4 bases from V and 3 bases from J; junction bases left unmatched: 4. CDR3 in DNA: TGCGCCAGCAGCCGCGGACAGGGATACACCGGGGAGCTGTTTTTT. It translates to CASSRGQGYTGELFF.

CDR3 region: CASSIGGRTGFMGETQYF. The CDR3 DNA reads TGTGCCAGTAGTATAGGGGGCCGGACAGGGTTTATGGGAGAGACCCAGTACTTC. This chain uses TRBV19 with TRBJ2-5, with 8 bases lining up with TRBD1. CDR3 length equals 18 residues. The germline gives CDR1 LNHDA, CDR2 SQIVND (reference sequence). Trimming cost V 1 base and J 4 bases; bases outside gene matches: 14.

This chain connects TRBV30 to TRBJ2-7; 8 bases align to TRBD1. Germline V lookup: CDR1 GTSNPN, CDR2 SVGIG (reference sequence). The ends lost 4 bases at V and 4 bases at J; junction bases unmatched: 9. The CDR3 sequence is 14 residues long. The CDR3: CAWTPPTGGYEQYF. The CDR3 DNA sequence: TGTGCCTGGACCCCCCCCACAGGGGGATACGAGCAGTACTTC.

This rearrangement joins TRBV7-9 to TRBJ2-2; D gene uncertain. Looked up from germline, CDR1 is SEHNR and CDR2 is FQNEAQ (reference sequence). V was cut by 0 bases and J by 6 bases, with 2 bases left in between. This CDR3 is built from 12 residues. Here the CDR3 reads CASSLAAGELFF. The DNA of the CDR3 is TGTGCCAGCAGCTTAGCGGCCGGGGAGCTGTTTTTT.

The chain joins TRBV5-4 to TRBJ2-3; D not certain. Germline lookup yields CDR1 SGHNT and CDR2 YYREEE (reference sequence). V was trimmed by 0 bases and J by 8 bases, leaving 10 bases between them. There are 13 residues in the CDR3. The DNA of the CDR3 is TGTGCCAGCAGCTTGGAACTGGCGCCTACGCAGTATTTT. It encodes CASSLELAPTQYF. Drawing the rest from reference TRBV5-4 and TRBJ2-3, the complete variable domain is ETGVTQSPTHLIKTRGQQVTLRCSSQSGHNTVSWYQQALGQGPQFIFQYYREEENGRGNFPPRFSGLQFPNYSSELNVNALELDDSALYLCASSLELAPTQYFGPGTRLTVL.

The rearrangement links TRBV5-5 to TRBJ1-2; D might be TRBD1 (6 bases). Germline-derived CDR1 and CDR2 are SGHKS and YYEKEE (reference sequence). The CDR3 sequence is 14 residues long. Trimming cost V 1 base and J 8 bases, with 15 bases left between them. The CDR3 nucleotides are TGTGCCAGCAGCTTGAGACAGGACGGTTTAGGCTACACCTTC. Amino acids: CASSLRQDGLGYTF.

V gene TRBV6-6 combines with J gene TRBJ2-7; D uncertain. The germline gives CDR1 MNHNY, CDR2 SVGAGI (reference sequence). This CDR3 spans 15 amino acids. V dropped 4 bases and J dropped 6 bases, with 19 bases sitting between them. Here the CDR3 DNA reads TGTGCCAGCAGTTTACCCCTGGCTGGTCTAGGCGAGCAGTACTTC. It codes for CASSLPLAGLGEQYF.

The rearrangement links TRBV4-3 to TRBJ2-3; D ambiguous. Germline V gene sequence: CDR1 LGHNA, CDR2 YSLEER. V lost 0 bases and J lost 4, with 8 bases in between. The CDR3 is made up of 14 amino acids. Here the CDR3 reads CASSQDLGSDTQYF. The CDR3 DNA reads TGCGCCAGCAGCCAAGATCTTGGCTCAGATACGCAGTATTTT.

The CDR3 nucleotides are TGTGCCAGCAGTCCCCAGGGTACAGGAGAGACCCAGTACTTC. This encodes CASSPQGTGETQYF. This chain links TRBV27 with TRBJ2-5, with D tentatively TRBD1 (5 bases). V lost 5 bases and J lost 4, with 14 bases in between. The CDR3 runs to 14 residues. The germline V gene encodes CDR1 MNHEY and CDR2 SMNVEV (reference sequence).

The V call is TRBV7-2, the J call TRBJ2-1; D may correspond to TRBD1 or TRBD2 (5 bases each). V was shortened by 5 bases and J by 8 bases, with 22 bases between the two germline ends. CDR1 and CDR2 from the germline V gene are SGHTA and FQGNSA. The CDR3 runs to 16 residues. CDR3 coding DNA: TGTGCCAGCAGCCCTTCGGCCGTCAGGGCGGGTGATGAGCAGTTCTTC. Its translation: CASSPSAVRAGDEQFF.

The CDR3 here is CASGGGAIRGTQYF. The CDR3 DNA reads as TGTGCCAGCGGCGGTGGGGCGATAAGGGGGACCCAGTACTTC. This chain connects TRBV7-2 to TRBJ2-5, with D maybe TRBD1 (5 bases). Deletions cut 8 bases from V and 7 bases from J, with 20 bases between. The CDR3 is made up of 14 amino acids. Germline V CDR1 and CDR2: SGHTA, FQGNSA.

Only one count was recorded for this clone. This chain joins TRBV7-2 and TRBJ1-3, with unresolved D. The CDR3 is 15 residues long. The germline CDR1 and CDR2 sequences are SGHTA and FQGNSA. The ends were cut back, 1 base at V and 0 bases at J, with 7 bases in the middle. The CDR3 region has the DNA TGTGCCAGCAGCTTAGGACTCTACTCTGGAAACACCATATATTTT. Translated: CASSLGLYSGNTIYF.

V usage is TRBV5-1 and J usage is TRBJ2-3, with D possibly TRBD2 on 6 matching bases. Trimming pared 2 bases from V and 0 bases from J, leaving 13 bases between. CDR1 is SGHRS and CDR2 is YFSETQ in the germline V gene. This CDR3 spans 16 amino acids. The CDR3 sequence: CASSFLGTGSTDTQYF. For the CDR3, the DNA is TGCGCCAGCAGCTTCTTGGGGACTGGTAGCACAGATACGCAGTATTTT.

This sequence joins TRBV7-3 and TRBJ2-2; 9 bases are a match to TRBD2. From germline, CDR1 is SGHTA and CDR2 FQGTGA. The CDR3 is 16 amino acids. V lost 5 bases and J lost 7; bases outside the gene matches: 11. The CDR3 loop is CASSPTLAGVGGELFF. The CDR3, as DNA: TGTGCCAGCAGCCCGACCTTAGCGGGGGTTGGCGGGGAGCTGTTTTTT.

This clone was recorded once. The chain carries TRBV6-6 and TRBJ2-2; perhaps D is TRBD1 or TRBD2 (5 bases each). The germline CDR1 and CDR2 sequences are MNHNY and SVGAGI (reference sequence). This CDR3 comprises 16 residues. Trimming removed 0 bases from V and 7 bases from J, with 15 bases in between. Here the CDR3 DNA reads TGTGCCAGCAGTTACTCGAGGGGTTTCGATGGCGGGGAGCTGTTTTTT. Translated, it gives CASSYSRGFDGGELFF.

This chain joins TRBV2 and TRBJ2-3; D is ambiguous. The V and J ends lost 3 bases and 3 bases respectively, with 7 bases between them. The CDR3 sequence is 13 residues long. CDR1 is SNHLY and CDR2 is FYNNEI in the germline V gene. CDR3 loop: CASSDKGTDTQYF. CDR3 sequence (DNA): TGTGCCAGCAGTGATAAAGGGACAGATACGCAGTATTTT.

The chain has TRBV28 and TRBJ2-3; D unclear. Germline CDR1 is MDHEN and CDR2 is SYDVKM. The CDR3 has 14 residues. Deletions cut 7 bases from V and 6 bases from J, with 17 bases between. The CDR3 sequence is CASKRLVAADTQYF. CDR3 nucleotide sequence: TGTGCCAGCAAGAGGCTAGTTGCCGCGGATACGCAGTATTTT.

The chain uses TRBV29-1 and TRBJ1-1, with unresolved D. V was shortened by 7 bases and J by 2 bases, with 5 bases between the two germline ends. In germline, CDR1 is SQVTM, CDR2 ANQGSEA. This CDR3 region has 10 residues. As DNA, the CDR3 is TGCAGCGCCGCAAACACTGAAGCTTTCTTT. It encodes CSAANTEAFF.

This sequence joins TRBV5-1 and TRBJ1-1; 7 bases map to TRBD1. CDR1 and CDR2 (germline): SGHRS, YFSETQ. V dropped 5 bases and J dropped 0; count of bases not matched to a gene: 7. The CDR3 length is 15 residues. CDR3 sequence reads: CASSSGQALNTEAFF. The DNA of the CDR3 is TGCGCCAGCAGTAGCGGACAGGCCTTGAACACTGAAGCTTTCTTT.

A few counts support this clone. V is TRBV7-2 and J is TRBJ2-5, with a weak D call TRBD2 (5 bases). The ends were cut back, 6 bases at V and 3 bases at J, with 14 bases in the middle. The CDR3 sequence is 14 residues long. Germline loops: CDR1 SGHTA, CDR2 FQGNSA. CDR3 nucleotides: TGTGCCAGCAGTGCAAGGCTAGCCGAAGAGACCCAGTACTTC. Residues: CASSARLAEETQYF.

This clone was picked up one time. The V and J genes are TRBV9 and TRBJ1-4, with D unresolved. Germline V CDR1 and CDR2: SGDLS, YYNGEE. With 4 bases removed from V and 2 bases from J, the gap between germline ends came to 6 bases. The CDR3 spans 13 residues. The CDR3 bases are TGTGCCAGCAGCCGGGGTACTAATGAAAAACTGTTTTTT. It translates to CASSRGTNEKLFF.

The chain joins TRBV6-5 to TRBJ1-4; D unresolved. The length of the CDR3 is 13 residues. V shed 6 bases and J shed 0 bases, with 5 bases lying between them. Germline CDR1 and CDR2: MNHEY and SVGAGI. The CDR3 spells CASRAATNEKLFF. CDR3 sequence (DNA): TGTGCCAGCAGGGCTGCAACTAATGAAAAACTGTTTTTT.

The CDR3 DNA reads as TGTGCCATCAACAACAGGGGGGACACCGGGGAGCTGTTTTTT. This encodes CAINNRGDTGELFF. This rearrangement joins TRBV10-3 to TRBJ2-2, with 8 bases identical to TRBD1. CDR3 size: 14 residues. V was clipped by 7 bases and J by 3 bases; unmatched bases: 4. Germline V gives CDR1 ENHRY, CDR2 SYGVKD.

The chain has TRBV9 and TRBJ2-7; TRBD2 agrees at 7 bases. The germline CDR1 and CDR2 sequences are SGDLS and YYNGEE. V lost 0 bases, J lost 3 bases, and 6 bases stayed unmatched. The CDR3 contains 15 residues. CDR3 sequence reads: CASSVASGPIYEQYF. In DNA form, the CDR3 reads TGTGCCAGCAGCGTAGCTAGCGGACCGATCTACGAGCAGTACTTC.